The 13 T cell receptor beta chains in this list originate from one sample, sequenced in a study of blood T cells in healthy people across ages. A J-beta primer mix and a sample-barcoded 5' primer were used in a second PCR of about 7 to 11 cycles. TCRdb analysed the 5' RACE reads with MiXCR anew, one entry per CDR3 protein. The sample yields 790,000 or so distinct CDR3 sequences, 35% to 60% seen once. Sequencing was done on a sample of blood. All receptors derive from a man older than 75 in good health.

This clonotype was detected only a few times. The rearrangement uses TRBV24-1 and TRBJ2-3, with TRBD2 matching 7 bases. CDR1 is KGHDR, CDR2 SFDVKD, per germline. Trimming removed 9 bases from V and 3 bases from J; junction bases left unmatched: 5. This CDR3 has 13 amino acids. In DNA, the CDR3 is TGTGCCACCCAGCGGGGCGGGACAGATACGCAGTATTTT. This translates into CATQRGGTDTQYF.

This CDR3 is CSAYLGAANNEQFF. Here the CDR3 DNA reads TGCAGTGCTTACCTAGGGGCGGCAAACAATGAGCAGTTCTTC. The chain links TRBV20-1 to TRBJ2-1, with D possibly being TRBD1 (5 bases). The CDR3 is 14 residues long. Per the germline V gene, CDR1 is DFQATT and CDR2 is SNEGSKA (reference sequence). V lost 5 bases, J lost 5 bases, and 16 bases lay in between.

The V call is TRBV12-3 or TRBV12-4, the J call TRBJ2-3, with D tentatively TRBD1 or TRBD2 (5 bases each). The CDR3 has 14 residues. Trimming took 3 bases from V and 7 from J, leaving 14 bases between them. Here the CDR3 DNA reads TGTGCCAGCAGTTTCTTGGGGACCTCGAATACGCAGTATTTT. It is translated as CASSFLGTSNTQYF.

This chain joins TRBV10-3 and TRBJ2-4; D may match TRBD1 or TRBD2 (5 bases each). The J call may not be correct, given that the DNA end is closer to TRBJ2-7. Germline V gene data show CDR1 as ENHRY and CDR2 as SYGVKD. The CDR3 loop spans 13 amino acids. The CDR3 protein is CAISETGRNEQYF. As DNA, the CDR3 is TGTGCCATCAGTGAGACGGGACGTAACGAGCAGTACTTC.

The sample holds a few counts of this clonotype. CDR3 loop: CSARDMRLAKNEQFF. Written as DNA, the CDR3 is TGCAGTGCTAGAGATATGAGACTAGCGAAAAATGAGCAGTTCTTC. The V gene is TRBV20-1, the J gene TRBJ2-1; 8 bases agree with TRBD2. CDR1 DFQATT and CDR2 SNEGSKA come from the germline V gene (reference sequence). Trimming removed 0 bases from V and 7 bases from J; junction bases left unmatched: 8. This CDR3 contains 15 residues.

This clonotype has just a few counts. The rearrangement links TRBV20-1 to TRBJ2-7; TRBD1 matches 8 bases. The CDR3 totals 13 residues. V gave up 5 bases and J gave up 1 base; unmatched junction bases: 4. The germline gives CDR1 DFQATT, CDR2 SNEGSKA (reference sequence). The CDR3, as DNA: TGCAGTGCTCCCCGGACAGGGTCCTACGAGCAGTACTTC. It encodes CSAPRTGSYEQYF.

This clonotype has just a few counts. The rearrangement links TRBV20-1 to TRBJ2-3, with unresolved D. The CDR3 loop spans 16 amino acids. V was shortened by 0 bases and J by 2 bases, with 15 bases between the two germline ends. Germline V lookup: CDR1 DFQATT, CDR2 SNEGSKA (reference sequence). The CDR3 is CSARDPRADATDTQYF. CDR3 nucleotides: TGCAGTGCTAGAGATCCTCGGGCGGATGCCACAGATACGCAGTATTTT.

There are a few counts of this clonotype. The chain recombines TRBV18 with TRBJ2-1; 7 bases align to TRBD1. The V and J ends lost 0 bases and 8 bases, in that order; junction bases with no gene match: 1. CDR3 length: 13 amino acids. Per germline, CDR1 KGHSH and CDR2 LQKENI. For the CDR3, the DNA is TGTGCCAGCTCACCACCGACAGGGTATGAGCAGTTCTTC. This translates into CASSPPTGYEQFF.

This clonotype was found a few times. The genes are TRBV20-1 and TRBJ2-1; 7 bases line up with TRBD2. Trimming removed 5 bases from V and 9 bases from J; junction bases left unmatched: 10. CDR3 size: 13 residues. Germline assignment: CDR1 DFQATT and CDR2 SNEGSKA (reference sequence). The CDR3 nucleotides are TGCAGTGCTCGGCGGGAGTTGTGGGGTGAGCAGTTCTTC. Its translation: CSARRELWGEQFF.

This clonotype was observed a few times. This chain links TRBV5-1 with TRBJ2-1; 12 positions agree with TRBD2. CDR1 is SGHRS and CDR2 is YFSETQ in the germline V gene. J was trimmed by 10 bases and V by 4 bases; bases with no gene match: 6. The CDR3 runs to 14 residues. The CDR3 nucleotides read TGCGCCAGCAGCCCGACTAGCGGGAGCCCCGAGCAGTTCTTC. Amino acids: CASSPTSGSPEQFF.

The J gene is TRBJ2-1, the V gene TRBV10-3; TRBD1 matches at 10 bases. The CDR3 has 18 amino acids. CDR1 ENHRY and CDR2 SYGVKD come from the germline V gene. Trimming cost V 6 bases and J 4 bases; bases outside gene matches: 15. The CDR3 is CAIRRDRGRGGSYNEQFF. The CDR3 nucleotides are TGTGCCATCAGACGTGACAGGGGGCGAGGGGGCTCGTACAATGAGCAGTTCTTC.

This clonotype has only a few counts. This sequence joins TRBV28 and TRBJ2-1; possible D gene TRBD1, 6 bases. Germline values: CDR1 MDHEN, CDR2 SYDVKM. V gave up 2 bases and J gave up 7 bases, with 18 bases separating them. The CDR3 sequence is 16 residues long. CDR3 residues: CASSLQGFVGVNEQFF. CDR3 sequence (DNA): TGTGCCAGCAGTTTACAGGGGTTCGTGGGAGTGAATGAGCAGTTCTTC.

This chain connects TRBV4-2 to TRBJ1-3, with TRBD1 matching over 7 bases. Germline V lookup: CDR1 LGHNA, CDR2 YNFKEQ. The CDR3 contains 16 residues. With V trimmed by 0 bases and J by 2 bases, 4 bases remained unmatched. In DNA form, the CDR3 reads TGTGCCAGCAGCCAAGATGGGACAGTCGCTGGAAACACCATATATTTT. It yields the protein CASSQDGTVAGNTIYF.